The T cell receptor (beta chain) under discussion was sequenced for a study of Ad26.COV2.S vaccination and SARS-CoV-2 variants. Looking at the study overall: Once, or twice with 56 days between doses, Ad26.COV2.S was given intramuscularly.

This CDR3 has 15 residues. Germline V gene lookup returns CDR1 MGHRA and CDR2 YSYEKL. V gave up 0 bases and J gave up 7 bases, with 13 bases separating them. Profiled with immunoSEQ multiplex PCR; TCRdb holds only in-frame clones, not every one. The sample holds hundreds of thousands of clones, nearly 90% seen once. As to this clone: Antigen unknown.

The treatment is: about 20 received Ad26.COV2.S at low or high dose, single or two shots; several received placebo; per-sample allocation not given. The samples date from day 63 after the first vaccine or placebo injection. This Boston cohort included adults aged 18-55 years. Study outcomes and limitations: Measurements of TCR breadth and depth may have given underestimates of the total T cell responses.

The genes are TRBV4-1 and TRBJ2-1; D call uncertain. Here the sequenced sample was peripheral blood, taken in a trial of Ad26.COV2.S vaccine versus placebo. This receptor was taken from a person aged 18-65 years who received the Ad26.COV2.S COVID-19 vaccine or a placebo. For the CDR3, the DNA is TGCGCCAGCAGCCAAGATCCGACCCCATGGAATGAGCAGTTCTTC. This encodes CASSQDPTPWNEQFF.